This T cell receptor (beta chain) originates from a study of breast tumors, draining lymph nodes, adjacent tissues (dated by TCRdb to the mid-2010s). Regarding the research as a whole: Breast cancer patients provided tumor, adjacent nontumor tissue and axillary lymph nodes, and the study compared the TCR beta repertoires across these three sources. The study aimed to assess the relationships and possible T-cell exchange between tumor, surrounding tissue and draining lymph node repertoires in human breast cancer.

Study-wide conclusions, independent of this receptor: Tumor and nontumor tissue repertoires were significantly more similar in luminal-like than in basal-like breast cancer. The data were considered consistent with the idea that most tumor T cells come from the lymph node and then expand in tumor tissue. Tumor T-cell repertoires showed less diversity than lymph node repertoires and more diversity than nontumor tissue repertoires, and tumor T-cell repertoires showed preferential V and J gene usage. The conclusion that tumor T cells originate in lymph nodes was presented as consistent with a hypothesis rather than as directly demonstrated.

At least ten counts were recorded for this clonotype. Its target antigen remains unknown. One base away there is no much larger clone; base qualities are not given. TCRdb names Illumina HiSeq 2000 as the instrument used. Multiplex PCR amplification was used to build the TCR beta chain libraries. The amplified TCR beta chain products were analyzed by high-throughput sequencing. The raw public data were reprocessed by TCRdb itself: fastp quality trimming at Q25, MiXCR clonotype calling, in-frame beta chains only. Rows are unified per CDR3 protein, each entry keeping the most common DNA and genes. Here the sample has tens of thousands of distinct CDR3 sequences; roughly 30% occur a single time. Of the sample, roughly 7.3% is held by the ten largest clones. Lymph node samples came from the axillary draining lymph nodes of breast cancer patients. The germline V and J ends show losses of 1 base and 9 bases respectively, and no gene match explains 15 bases of the junction. The germline V gene sets CDR1 to LGHNA and CDR2 to YNFKEQ. The CDR3, from cysteine to phenylalanine, totals 18 residues. The read is trimmed to its CDR3 DNA, 54 bases read in frame from base 1.

The origin of this receptor is a female donor with breast cancer. Some clones in this sample may be carry-over from other donors' samples. Sequenced: axillary lymph node tissue. The rearranged chain carries TRBV4-2 and TRBJ2-1; 10 junctional bases match TRBD2. The CDR3 region has the sequence CASSQGSHPLAGVFEQFF. The nucleotide sequence reads TGTGCCAGCAGCCAAGGGAGTCACCCGCTAGCGGGAGTTTTTGAGCAGTTCTTC.